Reported below is one T cell receptor beta chain. The antigen remains unidentified. Germline and junction disagree at one end, which may indicate a read error. This entry belongs to a study of T-cell memory formation after mild COVID-19. Study-wide results and caveats: Memory from before infection featured some responding clones, which suggests cross-reactive memory joined.

In germline, CDR1 is SSHAT, CDR2 FNYEAQ (reference sequence). The CDR3 is made up of 17 amino acids. TCRdb called the 5' RACE reads again in MiXCR, with one record for every CDR3 protein. Of approximately 51,000 distinct CDR3 sequences in the sample, 9.3% were seen once. The sample was PBMCs or a T cell subset sorted from them (not recorded which). The V call is TRBV7-7, the J call TRBJ2-1; tentatively, D is TRBD2 (6 bases). This TCR was recovered from an adult woman who had mild COVID-19 (a few samples of this study predate the infection). Cell type and time point are not known. CDR3 amino acids: CASSLEASGHSYNEQFF. The CDR3 DNA sequence: TGTGCTAGCAGCTTAGAGGCCAGCGGGCACTCCTACAATGAGCAGTTCTTC.